These T cell receptor beta chains were read from a single sample in a study of blood T cell repertoires in COVID-19. The method was immunoSEQ multiplex PCR; TCRdb's version includes in-frame clones alone and lacks a portion of them. The sample consists of over 80,000 clones, around 90% of them appearing once. The sample taken for sequencing was peripheral blood. Receptors originate from an older man with acute or convalescent COVID-19. CDR3s include the opening cysteine and the closing phenylalanine or tryptophan. The D gene is left open where the match is weak. For some rows the clone size is stated as once, few or many, or as a class when expanded; others skip it.

d_gene	v_gene	j_gene	abundance	len	CDR3nt	CDR3aa
TRBD1	TRBV4-3	TRBJ1-4	NA	16	TGCGCCAGCAGCCAAGTGCCGGGACAGGGGAATGAAAAACTGTTTTTT	CASSQVPGQGNEKLFF
TRBD2	TRBV18	TRBJ2-7	once	15	TGTGCCAGCTCGGGGACTAGCGGGGCCTCCTACGAGCAGTACTTC	CASSGTSGASYEQYF
NA	TRBV18	TRBJ1-1	once	14	TGTGCCAGCTCACCACTAGCGCGCGGAACTGAAGCTTTCTTT	CASSPLARGTEAFF
TRBD1	TRBV9	TRBJ1-1	NA	17	TGTGCCAGCAGCGCACACAAAGACAGGGGGCCATACGCTGAAGCTTTCTTT	CASSAHKDRGPYAEAFF
NA	TRBV7-2	TRBJ2-3	NA	15	TGTGCCAGCAGCTTGAGAAGGTGGGCCTCAGATACGCAGTATTTT	CASSLRRWASDTQYF
NA	TRBV3-1/TRBV3-2	TRBJ2-1	NA	15	TGTGCCAGCAGCAGGACTTCCCACTCCTACAATGAGCAGTTCTTC	CASSRTSHSYNEQFF
NA	TRBV5-5	TRBJ2-1	NA	14	TGTGCCAGCAGCTTTACAAGCTCCTACAATGAGCAGTTCTTC	CASSFTSSYNEQFF
TRBD1	TRBV3-1/TRBV3-2	TRBJ2-3	NA	13	TGTGCCAGCAGCCAACCTCCAGGGGGTACGCAGTATTTT	CASSQPPGGTQYF
TRBD1	TRBV28	TRBJ1-1	NA	11	TGTGCCAGCGGCTCGACAGGGAAGGCTTTCTTT	CASGSTGKAFF
TRBD2	TRBV14	TRBJ2-1	NA	17	TGTGCCAGCAGCCTGGGACTAGCGGGTTATTTTGACAATGAGCAGTTCTTC	CASSLGLAGYFDNEQFF
TRBD1	TRBV28	TRBJ1-5	NA	14	TGTGCCAGCAGTCCGGACAGGGCGCATCAGCCCCAGCATTTT	CASSPDRAHQPQHF
NA	TRBV19	TRBJ1-2	NA	16	TGTGCCACAAGAAGGAGTAGAACAAATTTAATATATGGCTACACCTTC	CATRRSRTNLIYGYTF
TRBD2	TRBV18	TRBJ2-7	once	15	TGTGCCAGCTCACCTCAAAGCGGGAGGGGTTACGAGCAGTACTTC	CASSPQSGRGYEQYF
TRBD1	TRBV4-1	TRBJ2-2	NA	20	TGCGCCAGCAGCCGCGACCGTGGCCAGGGGGTCATGACCAACACCGGGGAGCTGTTTTTT	CASSRDRGQGVMTNTGELFF
NA	TRBV10-1	TRBJ2-1	NA	14	TGCGCCAGCAGTGAGCGGGAAGACTACAATGAGCAGTTCTTC	CASSEREDYNEQFF
TRBD1	TRBV3-1/TRBV3-2	TRBJ2-7	few	14	TGTGCCAGCAGCCAAAGGGACAGCTCCTACGAGCAGTACTTC	CASSQRDSSYEQYF
TRBD1	TRBV28	TRBJ2-7	few	15	TGTGCCAGCAGTCCAGGGGGCACCCCTCCTAACGAGCAGTACTTC	CASSPGGTPPNEQYF
TRBD2	TRBV11-2	TRBJ2-1	NA	15	TGTGCCAGCAGCTTAGACGGTCGAGCGGGAGTTGAGCAGTTCTTC	CASSLDGRAGVEQFF
TRBD1	TRBV11-2	TRBJ1-2	NA	15	TGTGCCAGCAGCTTGGGACAGAGGAATAACTATGGCTACACCTTC	CASSLGQRNNYGYTF
NA	TRBV10-3	TRBJ2-1	few	15	TGTGCCATCAGTGAGGGTCAAGGAGGTCGCAATGAGCAGTTCTTC	CAISEGQGGRNEQFF
NA	TRBV3-1/TRBV3-2	TRBJ2-3	NA	16	TGTGCCAGCAGCCAAGGGGACTCAGGCGGTATAGATACGCAGTATTTT	CASSQGDSGGIDTQYF
NA	TRBV4-3	TRBJ2-3	NA	14	TGCGCCAGCAGCCAAGATTTATCCCTCGGAGCGCAGTATTTT	CASSQDLSLGAQYF
TRBD1	TRBV10-3	TRBJ1-2	NA	13	TGTGCCATCAGTGAGACAGGGGGCTATGGCTACACCTTC	CAISETGGYGYTF
TRBD1	TRBV24-1	TRBJ2-7	NA	15	TGTGCCACCAGTCGTGCCGGGACAGGGGCCAACGAGCAGTACTTC	CATSRAGTGANEQYF
NA	TRBV29-1	TRBJ2-6	once	18	TGCAGCGTTGAAGACCCAAACAGGGCTCACTCTGGGGCCAACGTCCTGACTTTC	CSVEDPNRAHSGANVLTF
NA	TRBV28	TRBJ1-5	NA	15	TGTGCCAGCAGTTTTTTCAGGGTTAGCAATCAGCCCCAGCATTTT	CASSFFRVSNQPQHF
TRBD1	TRBV7-9	TRBJ1-4	few	14	TGTGCCAGCAGCCCCGGGACAGGGGATGAAAAACTGTTTTTT	CASSPGTGDEKLFF
NA	TRBV3-1/TRBV3-2	TRBJ1-5	NA	12	TGTGCCAGCAGCCAGGGGCGGGGGCCCCAGCATTTT	CASSQGRGPQHF
NA	TRBV28	TRBJ2-7	NA	13	TGTGCCAGCAGTTTACAGGCCCCCTACGAGCAGTACTTC	CASSLQAPYEQYF
TRBD1	TRBV27	TRBJ1-4	NA	16	TGTGCCAGCAGAGCCGACAGGGGAAGTACTAATGAAAAACTGTTTTTT	CASRADRGSTNEKLFF
NA	TRBV5-1	TRBJ1-5	NA	15	TGCGCCAGCAGCTTGGAAGGACAGCAAAATCAGCCCCAGCATTTT	CASSLEGQQNQPQHF
TRBD2	TRBV19	TRBJ2-2	NA	16	TGTGCCAGTAATAAGGCCCCGGGGGGGTTACCCGGGGAGCTGTTTTTT	CASNKAPGGLPGELFF
TRBD2	TRBV7-2	TRBJ2-1	NA	14	TGTGCCAGCAGCTTCGCCGGGGGGGCTTATGAGCAGTTCTTC	CASSFAGGAYEQFF